This is a list of T cell receptor beta chains from one sample in a study of CD8 T cells in ankylosing spondylitis. TCRdb analysed the 5' RACE reads with MiXCR anew, one entry per CDR3 protein. Here the sample spans over 700,000 distinct CDR3 sequences, 19% being singletons. The sequencing input was blood, either unsorted or a sorted T cell fraction (not recorded which). All receptors come from a male donor with ankylosing spondylitis. Each CDR3 is given with its conserved first and last residue. D genes are given only for firm matches. Clone size is shown for a subset of rows, as once, few, many or a class of expanded clone.

cdr3_length j_call d_call v_call clone_size cdr3_aa cdr3_nt
15 TRBJ2-3 . TRBV7-8 many CASSRGRGGTDTQYF TGTGCCAGCAGCAGGGGAAGGGGCGGCACAGATACGCAGTATTTT
15 TRBJ1-1 . TRBV29-1 many CSVEDAPGLRTEAFF TGCAGCGTTGAAGATGCCCCGGGACTAAGGACTGAAGCTTTCTTT
16 TRBJ2-1 TRBD1 TRBV5-1 few CASSLRDRGEVNEQFF TGCGCCAGCAGCTTACGGGACAGGGGAGAGGTCAATGAGCAGTTCTTC
15 TRBJ2-3 TRBD1 TRBV6-2/TRBV6-3 . CASSYGQVPTDTQYF TGTGCCAGCAGCTACGGACAGGTGCCCACAGATACGCAGTATTTT
16 TRBJ2-2 TRBD2 TRBV24-1 . CATSKSGLGSTGELFF TGTGCCACGAGTAAGTCGGGACTAGGGAGCACCGGGGAGCTGTTTTTT
16 TRBJ2-1 TRBD2 TRBV24-1 few CATSDASGRVYNEQFF TGTGCCACCAGTGATGCTAGCGGGAGAGTCTACAATGAGCAGTTCTTC
15 TRBJ2-7 TRBD2 TRBV5-1 . CASSLASGRAYEQYF TGCGCCAGCAGCTTGGCTAGCGGGAGGGCCTACGAGCAGTACTTC
14 TRBJ1-5 TRBD1 TRBV27 . CASSYDRGSQPQHF TGTGCCAGCAGTTACGACAGGGGGAGTCAGCCCCAGCATTTT
13 TRBJ1-5 . TRBV3-1 many CASSQDRGQPQHF TGCGCCAGCAGCCAAGATAGGGGACAGCCCCAGCATTTT
16 TRBJ2-1 . TRBV9 . CASSEGMGLGTSEQFF TGTGCCAGCAGCGAGGGTATGGGACTGGGTACAAGTGAGCAGTTCTTC
15 TRBJ1-5 TRBD1 TRBV6-1 . CASSPDRGSNQPQHF TGTGCCAGCAGCCCGGACAGGGGTAGCAATCAGCCCCAGCATTTT
14 TRBJ2-3 TRBD1 TRBV5-1 . CASSSQGVADTQYF TGCGCCAGCAGCTCTCAGGGGGTCGCAGATACGCAGTATTTT
14 TRBJ2-5 . TRBV20-1 few CSARGGGQEETQYF TGCAGTGCTAGAGGGGGGGGCCAGGAAGAGACCCAGTACTTC
12 TRBJ1-2 . TRBV7-2 . CASSPGLFGYTF TGTGCCAGCAGCCCCGGCCTTTTTGGCTACACCTTC
10 TRBJ2-3 . TRBV7-2 few CASSLVTQYF TGTGCCAGCAGCTTAGTTACGCAGTATTTT
15 TRBJ2-3 TRBD2 TRBV7-2 . CASSLKASGTDTQYF TGTGCCAGCAGCTTAAAAGCTAGCGGGACAGATACGCAGTATTTT
15 TRBJ2-3 TRBD1 TRBV5-6 . CASSKWDRVPDTQYF TGTGCCAGCAGCAAGTGGGACAGGGTCCCAGATACGCAGTATTTT
15 TRBJ2-5 TRBD2 TRBV5-1 few CASSANRLAQETQYF TGCGCCAGCAGCGCCAATCGACTAGCGCAAGAGACCCAGTACTTC
14 TRBJ2-1 TRBD2 TRBV3-1 few CASSQQGASGRMFF TGTGCCAGCAGCCAACAAGGCGCTAGCGGGAGAATGTTCTTC
18 TRBJ2-2 TRBD1 TRBV15 . CATSRDPPTGVNTGELFF TGTGCCACCAGCAGAGATCCCCCCACAGGGGTTAACACCGGGGAGCTGTTTTTT
14 TRBJ2-7 TRBD2 TRBV5-1 . CASSLTMQGGEQYF TGCGCCAGCAGCTTGACGATGCAGGGAGGGGAGCAGTACTTC
10 TRBJ2-2 . TRBV25-1 . CASGSGELFF TGTGCCAGCGGATCCGGGGAGCTGTTTTTT
15 TRBJ2-7 . TRBV3-1 . CASSQAEGVSYEQYF TGTGCCAGCAGCCAAGCCGAGGGCGTTTCGTACGAGCAGTACTTC
14 TRBJ2-3 . TRBV5-1 few CASSGGGLADTQYF TGCGCCAGCAGCGGCGGAGGGCTTGCAGATACGCAGTATTTT
12 TRBJ2-1 . TRBV30 . CAIESSYNEQFF TGTGCCATAGAAAGCTCCTACAATGAGCAGTTCTTC
16 TRBJ2-1 TRBD2 TRBV15 few CATSQSLAGFYNEQFF TGTGCCACCAGCCAAAGTCTAGCGGGATTCTACAATGAGCAGTTCTTC
18 TRBJ2-7 TRBD2 TRBV5-1 few CASSLEPVGAGGSYEQYF TGCGCCAGCAGCTTGGAACCCGTGGGGGCGGGAGGGAGCTACGAGCAGTACTTC
15 TRBJ1-2 . TRBV20-1 . CSAGGRGTTTSGYTF TGCAGTGCTGGAGGACGGGGGACAACTACGTCTGGCTACACCTTC
14 TRBJ2-1 . TRBV9 . CASSPSVGWEEQFF TGTGCCAGCAGCCCCTCGGTGGGGTGGGAAGAGCAGTTCTTC
16 TRBJ1-5 . TRBV24-1 . CATTGGSKNSNQPQHF TGTGCCACCACTGGGGGCTCAAAGAATAGCAATCAGCCCCAGCATTTT
12 TRBJ2-2 . TRBV13 . CASSLMGGELFF TGTGCCAGCAGCTTAATGGGCGGGGAGCTGTTTTTT
15 TRBJ2-1 TRBD2 TRBV6-2/TRBV6-3 . CASSEGLAGAEEQFF TGTGCCAGCAGTGAGGGACTAGCGGGAGCAGAGGAGCAGTTCTTC
12 TRBJ2-5 . TRBV7-2 few CASSYIGETQYF TGTGCCAGCAGCTACATCGGGGAGACCCAGTACTTC
13 TRBJ2-1 . TRBV27 few CASSLWRDDEQFF TGTGCCAGCAGTTTATGGCGGGATGATGAGCAGTTCTTC
17 TRBJ2-5 TRBD1 TRBV4-2 . CASSQGRRQGAGETQYF TGTGCCAGCAGCCAAGGGCGAAGACAGGGAGCTGGGGAGACCCAGTACTTC
13 TRBJ2-7 . TRBV21-1 few CASSKGESYEQYF TGTGCCAGCAGCAAAGGGGAGTCCTACGAGCAGTACTTC
13 TRBJ1-1 . TRBV29-1 . CSVRHGTITEAFF TGCAGCGTGAGGCATGGCACCATCACTGAAGCTTTCTTT